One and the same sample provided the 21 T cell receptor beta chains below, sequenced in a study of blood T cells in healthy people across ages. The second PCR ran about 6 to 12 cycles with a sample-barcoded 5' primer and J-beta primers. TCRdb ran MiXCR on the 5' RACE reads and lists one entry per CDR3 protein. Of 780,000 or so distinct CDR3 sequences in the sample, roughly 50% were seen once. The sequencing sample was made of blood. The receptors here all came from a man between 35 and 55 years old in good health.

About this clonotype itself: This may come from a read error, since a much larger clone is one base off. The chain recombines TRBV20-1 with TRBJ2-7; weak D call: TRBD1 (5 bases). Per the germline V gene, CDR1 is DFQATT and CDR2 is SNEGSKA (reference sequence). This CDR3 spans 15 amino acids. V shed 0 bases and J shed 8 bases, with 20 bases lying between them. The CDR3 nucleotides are TGCAGTGCTAGAGAGACAGCGAACGACTTTTACAAGCAGTACTTC. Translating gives CSARETANDFYKQYF.

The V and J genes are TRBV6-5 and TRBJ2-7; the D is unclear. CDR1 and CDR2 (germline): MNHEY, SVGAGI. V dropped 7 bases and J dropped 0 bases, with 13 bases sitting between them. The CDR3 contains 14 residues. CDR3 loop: CASKKTESSYEQYF. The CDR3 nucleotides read TGTGCCAGCAAGAAGACCGAATCCTCCTACGAGCAGTACTTC.

CDR3: CASSPQGQMAYEQYF. The CDR3 DNA is TGTGCCAGCAGCCCTCAAGGACAGATGGCCTACGAGCAGTACTTC. The V gene is TRBV6-6, the J gene TRBJ2-7; the D gene is possibly TRBD1 (6 bases). Trimming shortened V by 6 bases and J by 2 bases, and 17 bases separated the two germline ends. The length of the CDR3 is 15 residues. Germline V CDR1 and CDR2: MNHNY, SVGAGI (reference sequence).

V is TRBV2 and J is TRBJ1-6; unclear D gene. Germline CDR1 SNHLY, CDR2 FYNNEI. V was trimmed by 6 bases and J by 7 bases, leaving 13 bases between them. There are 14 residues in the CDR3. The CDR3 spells CASRSLLGNSPLHF. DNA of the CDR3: TGTGCCAGCAGGAGTCTACTAGGGAATTCACCCCTCCACTTT. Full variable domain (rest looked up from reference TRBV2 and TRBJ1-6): EPEVTQTPSHQVTQMGQEVILRCVPISNHLYFYWYRQILGQKVEFLVSFYNNEISEKSEIFDDQFSVERPDGSNFTLKIRSTKLEDSAMYFCASRSLLGNSPLHFGNGTRLTVT.

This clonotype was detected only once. In nucleotides, the CDR3 is TGTGCCAGCAGCTTAGAGAGTCAGGCAGCCTACAATGAGCAGTTCTTC. Protein: CASSLESQAAYNEQFF. The rearrangement links TRBV11-2 to TRBJ2-1; unclear D gene. CDR3 length: 16 residues. V lost 0 bases and J lost 2, with 11 bases in between. Germline values: CDR1 SGHAT, CDR2 FQNNGV.

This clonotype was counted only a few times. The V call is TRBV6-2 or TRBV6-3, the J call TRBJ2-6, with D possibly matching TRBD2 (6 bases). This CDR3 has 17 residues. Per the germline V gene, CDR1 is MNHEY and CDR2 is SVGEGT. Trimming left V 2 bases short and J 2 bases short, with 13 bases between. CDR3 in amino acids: CASSYVIGGTGANVLTF. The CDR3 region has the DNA TGTGCCAGCAGTTACGTAATCGGGGGAACTGGGGCCAACGTCCTGACTTTC.

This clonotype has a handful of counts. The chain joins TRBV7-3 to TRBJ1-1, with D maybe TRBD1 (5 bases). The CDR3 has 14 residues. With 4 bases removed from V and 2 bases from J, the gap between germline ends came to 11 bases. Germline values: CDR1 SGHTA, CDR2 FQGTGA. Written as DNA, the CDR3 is TGTGCCAGCAGCTCCTGGGGCGCCAACACTGAAGCTTTCTTT. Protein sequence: CASSSWGANTEAFF.

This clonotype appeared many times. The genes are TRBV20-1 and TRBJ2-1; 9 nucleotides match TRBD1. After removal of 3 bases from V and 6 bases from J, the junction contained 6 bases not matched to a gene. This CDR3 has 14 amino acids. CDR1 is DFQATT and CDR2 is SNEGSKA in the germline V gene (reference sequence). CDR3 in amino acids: CSASRDRASNEQFF. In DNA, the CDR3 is TGCAGTGCTAGCCGGGACAGGGCTTCCAATGAGCAGTTCTTC.

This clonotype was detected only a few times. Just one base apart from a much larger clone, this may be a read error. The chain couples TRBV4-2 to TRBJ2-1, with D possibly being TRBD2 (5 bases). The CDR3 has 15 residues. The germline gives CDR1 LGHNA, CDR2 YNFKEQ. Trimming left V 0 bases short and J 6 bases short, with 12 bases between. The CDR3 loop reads CASSQERGLTNEQFF. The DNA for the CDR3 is TGTGCCAGCAGCCAAGAACGAGGGCTAACCAATGAGCAGTTCTTC.

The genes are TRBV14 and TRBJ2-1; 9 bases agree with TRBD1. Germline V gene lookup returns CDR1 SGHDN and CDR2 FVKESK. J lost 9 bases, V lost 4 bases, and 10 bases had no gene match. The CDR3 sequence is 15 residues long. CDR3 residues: CASSPRDRVVTEQFF. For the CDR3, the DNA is TGTGCCAGCAGCCCTCGGGACAGGGTGGTAACTGAGCAGTTCTTC.

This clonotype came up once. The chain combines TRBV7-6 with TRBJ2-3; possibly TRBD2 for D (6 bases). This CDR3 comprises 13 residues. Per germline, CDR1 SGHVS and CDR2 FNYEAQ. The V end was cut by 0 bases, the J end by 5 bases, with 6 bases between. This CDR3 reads CASSLAREDTQYF. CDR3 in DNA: TGTGCCAGCAGCTTAGCGCGGGAAGATACGCAGTATTTT.

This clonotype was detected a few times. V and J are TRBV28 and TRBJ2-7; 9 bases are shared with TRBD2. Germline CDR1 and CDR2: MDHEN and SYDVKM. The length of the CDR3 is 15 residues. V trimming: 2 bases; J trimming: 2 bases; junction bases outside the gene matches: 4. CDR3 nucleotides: TGTGCCAGCAGTTTAGGCGGCGGGAGGGCCTACGAGCAGTACTTC. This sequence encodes CASSLGGGRAYEQYF. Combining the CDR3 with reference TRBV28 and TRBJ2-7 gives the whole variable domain DVKVTQSSRYLVKRTGEKVFLECVQDMDHENMFWYRQDPGLGLRLIYFSYDVKMKEKGDIPEGYSVSREKKERFSLILESASTNQTSMYLCASSLGGGRAYEQYFGPGTRLTVT.

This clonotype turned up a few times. CDR3 region: CATSRAPGAADTQYF. DNA for the CDR3: TGTGCCACCAGCAGAGCCCCGGGGGCGGCAGATACGCAGTATTTT. The J gene is TRBJ2-3, the V gene TRBV15; TRBD1 or TRBD2 may be the D gene (6 bases each). Germline V lookup: CDR1 LNHNV, CDR2 YYDKDF (reference sequence). The CDR3 extends over 15 amino acids. Trimming took off 1 base at V and 4 bases at J, with 12 bases between the two ends.

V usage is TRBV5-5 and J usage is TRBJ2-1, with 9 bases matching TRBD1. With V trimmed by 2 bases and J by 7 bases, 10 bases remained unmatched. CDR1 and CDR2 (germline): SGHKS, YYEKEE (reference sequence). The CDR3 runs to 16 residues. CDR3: CASSFSGGTGWNEQFF. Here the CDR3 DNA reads TGTGCCAGCAGCTTTTCAGGCGGGACAGGGTGGAATGAGCAGTTCTTC.

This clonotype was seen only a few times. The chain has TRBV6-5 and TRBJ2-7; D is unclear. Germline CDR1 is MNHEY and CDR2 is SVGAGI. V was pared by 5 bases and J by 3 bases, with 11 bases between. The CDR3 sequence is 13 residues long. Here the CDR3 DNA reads TGTGCCAGCAGTGATTCCCCCGTCTACGAGCAGTACTTC. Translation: CASSDSPVYEQYF.

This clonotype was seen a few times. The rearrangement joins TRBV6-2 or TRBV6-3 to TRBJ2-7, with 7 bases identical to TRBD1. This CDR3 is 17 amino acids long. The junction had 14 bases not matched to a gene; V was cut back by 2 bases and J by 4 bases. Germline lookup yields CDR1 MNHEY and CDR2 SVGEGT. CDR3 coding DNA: TGTGCCAGCAGTTACGGACAGAAGACAGGGACCGTATACGAGCAGTACTTC. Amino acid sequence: CASSYGQKTGTVYEQYF.

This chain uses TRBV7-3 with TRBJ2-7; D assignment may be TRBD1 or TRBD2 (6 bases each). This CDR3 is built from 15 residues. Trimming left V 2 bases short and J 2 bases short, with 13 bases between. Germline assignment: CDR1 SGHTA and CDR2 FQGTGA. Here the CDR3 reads CASSLEGGLAYEQYF. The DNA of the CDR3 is TGTGCCAGCAGCTTAGAGGGGGGTTTGGCCTACGAGCAGTACTTC.

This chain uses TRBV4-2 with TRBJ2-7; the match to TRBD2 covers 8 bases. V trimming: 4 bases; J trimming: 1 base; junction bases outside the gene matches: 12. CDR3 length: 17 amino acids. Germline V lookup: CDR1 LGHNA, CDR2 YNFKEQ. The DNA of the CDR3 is TGTGCCAGCAGCCGCGTCTCCGGGAGGGACGATTCCTACGAGCAGTACTTC. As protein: CASSRVSGRDDSYEQYF.

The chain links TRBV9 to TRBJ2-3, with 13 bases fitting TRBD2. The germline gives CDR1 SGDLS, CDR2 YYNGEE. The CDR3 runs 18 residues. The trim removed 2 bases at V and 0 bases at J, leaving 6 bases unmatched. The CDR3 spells CASSVGTSGTTSTDTQYF. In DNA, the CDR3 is TGTGCCAGCAGCGTCGGGACTAGCGGGACGACGAGCACAGATACGCAGTATTTT.

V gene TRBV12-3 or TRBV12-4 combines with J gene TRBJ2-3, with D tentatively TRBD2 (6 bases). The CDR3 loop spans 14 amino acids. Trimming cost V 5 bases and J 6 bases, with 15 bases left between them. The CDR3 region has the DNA TGTGCCAGCAGTGGAGTCGGGGGTTACGATACGCAGTATTTT. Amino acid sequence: CASSGVGGYDTQYF.

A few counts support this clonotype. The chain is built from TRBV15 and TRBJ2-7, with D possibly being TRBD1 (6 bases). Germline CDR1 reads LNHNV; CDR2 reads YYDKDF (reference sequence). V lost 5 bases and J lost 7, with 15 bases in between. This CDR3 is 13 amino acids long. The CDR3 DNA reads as TGTGCCACCAGCGGGACATACTACAATGAGCAGTACTTC. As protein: CATSGTYYNEQYF.